This T cell receptor (beta chain) was retrieved from a study of memory CD4+ T cells and cytomegalovirus serostatus. Study in general: This sample comes from healthy Belgian adults, about 10 CMV seropositive, approximately 25 seronegative.

Single viable CD3+CD4+CD8-CD45RO+ cells were sorted as the memory CD4+ T cells. After thawing, CD4+ T cells were positively selected. A single count supports this clone. The length of the CDR3 is 16 residues. The V segment lost 6 bases and the J segment 6 bases; nucleotides outside the gene matches: 11. Germline-derived CDR1 and CDR2 are LNHDA and SQIVND (reference sequence). Method: immunoSEQ multiplex PCR; TCRdb's copy keeps in-frame clones and lacks some. The sample lists some 64,000 clones; 82% were seen once. This TCR was recovered from an adult in good health and CMV-seronegative. The source material was memory CD4+ T cells from blood. This chain joins TRBV19 and TRBJ2-2; 9 bases match TRBD1. The CDR3 reads CASSGWGQGRPGELFF. The CDR3 region has the DNA TGTGCCAGTAGCGGTTGGGGACAGGGAAGGCCCGGGGAGCTGTTTTTT.